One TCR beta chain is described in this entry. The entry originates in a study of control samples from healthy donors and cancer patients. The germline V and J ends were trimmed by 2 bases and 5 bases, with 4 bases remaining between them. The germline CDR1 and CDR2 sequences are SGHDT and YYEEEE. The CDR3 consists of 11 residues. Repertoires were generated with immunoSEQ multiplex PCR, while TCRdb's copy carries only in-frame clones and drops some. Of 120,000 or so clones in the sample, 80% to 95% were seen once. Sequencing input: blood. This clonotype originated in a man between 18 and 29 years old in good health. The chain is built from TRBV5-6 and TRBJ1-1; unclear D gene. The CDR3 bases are TGTGCCAGCAGCTTCAATACTGAAGCTTTCTTT. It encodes CASSFNTEAFF.